These 27 T cell receptor beta chains came from one sample sequenced in a study of beta chain features in type 1 diabetes. Every isolated RNA sample was fully reverse transcribed, so sequencing captured expressed TCRB transcripts. TCRdb's table, derived via immunoSEQ multiplex PCR, lists solely in-frame clones and lacks some. The data show under 300,000 clones, around 26% seen once. The sample consisted of central memory CD4+ T cells from blood. The receptors here all came from a man aged 25 to 45 in good health.

There are a few counts of this clone. This rearrangement joins TRBV7-2 to TRBJ2-3, with 14 bases identical to TRBD2. The germline CDR1 and CDR2 sequences are SGHTA and FQGNSA. V lost 4 bases and J lost 6; bases outside the gene matches: 12. This CDR3 is built from 18 residues. CDR3 nucleotide sequence: TGTGCCAGCAGCTCGAAGCCGGGACTAGCGGGAGTGCGGGATACGCAGTATTTT. It is translated as CASSSKPGLAGVRDTQYF.

The chain uses TRBV7-9 and TRBJ2-7; TRBD1 aligns across 8 bases. This CDR3 has 14 residues. Trimming took 4 bases from V and 9 from J; bases not matched to a gene: 11. Germline assignment: CDR1 SEHNR and CDR2 FQNEAQ (reference sequence). Written as DNA, the CDR3 is TGTGCCAGCAGCTCTGGCGGACAGGGCCTGGTGCAGTACTTC. Residues: CASSSGGQGLVQYF. Supplemented by reference TRBV7-9 and TRBJ2-7, the full variable domain reads DTGVSQNPRHKITKRGQNVTFRCDPISEHNRLYWYRQTLGQGPEFLTYFQNEAQLEKSRLLSDRFSAERPKGSFSTLEIQRTEQGDSAMYLCASSSGGQGLVQYFGPGTRLTVT.

The chain joins TRBV5-6 to TRBJ2-5; 7 bases match TRBD1. The CDR3 sequence is 14 residues long. The germline V gene encodes CDR1 SGHDT and CDR2 YYEEEE. J lost 4 bases, V lost 4 bases, and 7 bases had no gene match. In DNA form, the CDR3 reads TGTGCCAGCAGCAGGAAGACAGGGCCAGAGACCCAGTACTTC. This encodes CASSRKTGPETQYF. Full variable domain (outside the CDR3, taken from reference TRBV5-6 and TRBJ2-5): DAGVTQSPTHLIKTRGQQVTLRCSPKSGHDTVSWYQQALGQGPQFIFQYYEEEERQRGNFPDRFSGHQFPNYSSELNVNALLLGDSALYLCASSRKTGPETQYFGPGTRLLVL.

The genes are TRBV7-8 and TRBJ1-3; D gene unclear. Trimming pared 6 bases from V and 4 bases from J, leaving 4 bases between. Germline V lookup: CDR1 SGHVS, CDR2 FQNEAQ. This CDR3 comprises 11 residues. The CDR3 region is CASSPGNTIYF. The CDR3 nucleotides are TGTGCCAGCAGTCCCGGAAACACCATATATTTT.

This clone came up a few times. This chain uses TRBV6-6 with TRBJ1-1; 8 nucleotides match TRBD1. This CDR3 is built from 16 residues. The V gene end was trimmed by 5 bases and the J gene end by 0 bases; junction bases not matched to a gene: 8. CDR1 and CDR2 (germline): MNHNY, SVGAGI (reference sequence). CDR3 coding DNA: TGTGCCAGCAGTCCCGGACAGGGACGCATGAACACTGAAGCTTTCTTT. Translation: CASSPGQGRMNTEAFF.

This rearrangement joins TRBV30 to TRBJ1-1; no clear D gene. CDR1 is GTSNPN and CDR2 is SVGIG in the germline V gene (reference sequence). The CDR3 extends over 13 amino acids. Trimming removed 4 bases at V and 1 base at J, with 10 bases between. The CDR3 bases are TGTGCCTGGATGCAGCAGACGAACACTGAAGCTTTCTTT. This encodes CAWMQQTNTEAFF.

The chain couples TRBV7-2 to TRBJ2-7, with D perhaps matching TRBD2 (5 bases). CDR1 SGHTA and CDR2 FQGNSA come from the germline V gene. Trimming shortened V by 2 bases and J by 11 bases, and 19 bases separated the two germline ends. This CDR3 has 14 residues. The DNA of the CDR3 is TGTGCCAGCAGCTTATCCGAGGACTCCCAAGTGAAGTACTTC. Protein product: CASSLSEDSQVKYF.

The chain joins TRBV29-1 to TRBJ1-1; D is ambiguous. Germline values: CDR1 SQVTM, CDR2 ANQGSEA. This CDR3 region has 14 residues. The V and J ends lost 0 bases and 4 bases respectively, with 12 bases between them. The CDR3 protein is CSVEDQRGTTEAFF. The CDR3, as DNA: TGCAGCGTTGAAGATCAGCGGGGTACCACTGAAGCTTTCTTT.

This clone appeared many times. The rearrangement links TRBV5-4 to TRBJ1-1, with 8 bases matching TRBD1. The CDR3 totals 15 residues. The trim removed 5 bases at V and 1 base at J, leaving 7 bases unmatched. Germline CDR1 is SGHNT and CDR2 is YYREEE (reference sequence). CDR3 bases: TGTGCCAGCAGAGACACCGGGACAGGGAACACTGAAGCTTTCTTT. This gives the protein CASRDTGTGNTEAFF.

This clone was seen only a few times. The chain carries TRBV27 and TRBJ2-7; D is undetermined. The CDR3 has 13 residues. The germline V gene has CDR1 MNHEY and CDR2 SMNVEV (reference sequence). V was trimmed by 11 bases and J by 3 bases, leaving 17 bases between them. This CDR3 is CAVGEELGYEQYF. DNA for the CDR3: TGTGCCGTGGGTGAGGAGTTGGGCTACGAGCAGTACTTC.

This clone has more than one count but fewer than ten. The chain combines TRBV7-9 with TRBJ2-3; possibly TRBD2 for D (5 bases). Trimming left V 1 base short and J 1 base short, with 15 bases between. The CDR3 totals 17 residues. Germline-derived CDR1 and CDR2 are SEHNR and FQNEAQ (reference sequence). The CDR3 protein is CASSLVLSGQGTDTQYF. The CDR3 bases are TGTGCCAGCAGCTTAGTGTTGAGCGGCCAGGGCACAGATACGCAGTATTTT.

A few counts support this clone. The genes are TRBV30 and TRBJ2-3; a weak D match, TRBD2 (6 bases). The germline V gene encodes CDR1 GTSNPN and CDR2 SVGIG (reference sequence). Trimming took off 8 bases at V and 0 bases at J, with 12 bases between the two ends. The CDR3 runs to 13 residues. For the CDR3, the DNA is TGTGCCGGGACTTCTCTCAGCACAGATACGCAGTATTTT. It is translated as CAGTSLSTDTQYF.

This clone was observed a few times. J is TRBJ2-5 and V is TRBV14, with 8 nucleotides matching TRBD1. The length of the CDR3 is 15 residues. Germline lookup yields CDR1 SGHDN and CDR2 FVKESK. Trimming removed 1 base from V and 2 bases from J; junction bases left unmatched: 3. The CDR3 DNA is TGTGCCAGCAGCCAAGTACAGGGGGTGCAAGAGACCCAGTACTTC. Its protein product is CASSQVQGVQETQYF.

This clone was detected only a few times. This chain uses TRBV10-3 with TRBJ2-7; the D gene is possibly TRBD2 (6 bases). Germline V CDR1 and CDR2: ENHRY, SYGVKD. Trimming stripped 3 bases from V and 0 bases from J, with 15 bases between. The CDR3 sequence is 16 residues long. The CDR3 coding sequence is TGTGCCATCAGTGATGACCTAGCGACCCGCTCCTACGAGCAGTACTTC. Amino acids: CAISDDLATRSYEQYF.

This clone was counted a few times. This chain connects TRBV29-1 to TRBJ2-1; 9 bases are shared with TRBD2. The CDR3 runs 15 residues. With 0 bases clipped from V and 9 bases from J, the junction kept 9 bases outside the gene matches. Per germline, CDR1 SQVTM and CDR2 ANQGSEA. The CDR3, as DNA: TGCAGCGTTGAAGATCTGAGCGGGGGGCAGGGTGAGCAGTTCTTC. It translates to CSVEDLSGGQGEQFF.

The rearrangement joins TRBV7-2 to TRBJ2-3; possibly TRBD1 or TRBD2 for D (5 bases each). Per germline, CDR1 SGHTA and CDR2 FQGNSA. V lost 5 bases and J lost 11, with 20 bases in between. The CDR3 totals 14 residues. CDR3 sequence: CASSQGTNQGRQYF. For the CDR3, the DNA is TGTGCCAGCAGCCAAGGGACCAATCAAGGCAGGCAGTATTTT. Based on the CDR3 plus reference TRBV7-2 and TRBJ2-3, the full variable domain is GAGVSQSPSNKVTEKGKDVELRCDPISGHTALYWYRQSLGQGLEFLIYFQGNSAPDKSGLPSDRFSAERTGGSVSTLTIQRTQQEDSAVYLCASSQGTNQGRQYFGPGTRLTVL.

J is TRBJ1-6 and V is TRBV7-2, with 9 bases lining up with TRBD1. Germline-derived CDR1 and CDR2 are SGHTA and FQGNSA. V shed 4 bases, J shed 9 bases, and the junction held 10 bases outside the gene matches. The CDR3 runs 16 residues. CDR3 protein: CASSSAGTGPISPLHF. In nucleotides, the CDR3 is TGTGCCAGCAGCTCCGCCGGGACAGGGCCAATTTCACCCCTCCACTTT.

The chain is built from TRBV10-3 and TRBJ1-1; TRBD1 aligns across 7 bases. CDR3 length: 14 amino acids. Germline-derived CDR1 and CDR2 are ENHRY and SYGVKD. Unmatched junction bases numbered 9, after V lost 4 bases and J lost 7 bases. CDR3 region: CAISGTDRTLEAFF. The CDR3 region has the DNA TGTGCCATCAGTGGTACGGACAGGACTCTTGAAGCTTTCTTT.

This clone was seen a few times. The V and J genes are TRBV5-1 and TRBJ2-5; TRBD1 matches 8 bases. Germline CDR1 SGHRS, CDR2 YFSETQ. The CDR3 length is 14 residues. Trimming at V came to 3 bases and at J to 5 bases, leaving 6 bases not matched to a gene. CDR3 nucleotide sequence: TGCGCCAGCAGCTCTGGACAGGGTGCTGAGACCCAGTACTTC. Its protein is CASSSGQGAETQYF.

The gene calls are TRBV30 and TRBJ2-1; perhaps D is TRBD1 or TRBD2 (5 bases each). The CDR3 is 13 amino acids. The V gene's germline CDR1 is GTSNPN and CDR2 SVGIG (reference sequence). V was trimmed by 1 base and J by 6 bases, leaving 10 bases between them. The CDR3 region is CAWSEPGRNEQFF. The DNA of the CDR3 is TGTGCCTGGAGTGAGCCGGGACGCAATGAGCAGTTCTTC.

This clone was seen a few times. V is TRBV2 and J is TRBJ2-1; D is perhaps TRBD1 or TRBD2 (5 bases each). CDR1 is SNHLY, CDR2 FYNNEI, per germline. CDR3 size: 14 residues. Trimming removed 3 bases from V and 5 bases from J, with 11 bases in between. CDR3 DNA sequence: TGTGCCAGCAGTGACCGGGGCCCTCACAATGAGCAGTTCTTC. As protein: CASSDRGPHNEQFF.

This clone turned up a few times. This specimen includes other DNA sequences encoding the same CDR3. V gene TRBV29-1 combines with J gene TRBJ2-3, with D possibly called TRBD1 or TRBD2 (5 bases each). Trimming took 6 bases from V and 0 from J, leaving 13 bases between them. Germline CDR1 SQVTM, CDR2 ANQGSEA. The CDR3 contains 14 residues. The DNA of the CDR3 is TGCAGCGTGGGGAGTGGGACCAGCACAGATACGCAGTATTTT. This encodes CSVGSGTSTDTQYF.

The V and J genes are TRBV27 and TRBJ2-5, with 7 positions matching TRBD2. This CDR3 spans 15 amino acids. Per the germline V gene, CDR1 is MNHEY and CDR2 is SMNVEV (reference sequence). V lost 7 bases to trimming and J lost 4 bases; unmatched junction nucleotides: 12. The CDR3 DNA reads as TGTGCCAGCAACACTGGCGGGAGCCTCCGAGAGACCCAGTACTTC. Translated: CASNTGGSLRETQYF.

A note on this clone: The sample holds other DNA sequences that translate to the same CDR3. The chain recombines TRBV27 with TRBJ1-1; D remains unclear. The germline V gene encodes CDR1 MNHEY and CDR2 SMNVEV (reference sequence). This CDR3 comprises 13 residues. With 1 base removed from V and 1 base from J, the gap between germline ends came to 4 bases. DNA of the CDR3: TGTGCCAGCAGTTTATTGGCGAACACTGAAGCTTTCTTT. This sequence encodes CASSLLANTEAFF.

The chain couples TRBV7-2 to TRBJ2-1, with a possible D match to TRBD1 (5 bases). Trimming stripped 4 bases from V and 9 bases from J, with 13 bases between. Germline V gene sequence: CDR1 SGHTA, CDR2 FQGNSA. This CDR3 has 13 residues. CDR3 in DNA: TGTGCCAGCAGCTCCGACCAGGGCGGTGAGCAGTTCTTC. Translating gives CASSSDQGGEQFF.

V usage is TRBV5-6 and J usage is TRBJ2-3, with TRBD1 as a possible D gene (6 bases). Germline V CDR1 and CDR2: SGHDT, YYEEEE. Deletions cut 4 bases from V and 0 bases from J, with 15 bases between. CDR3 size: 16 residues. The CDR3: CASSQKTGVSTDTQYF. As DNA, the CDR3 is TGTGCCAGCAGCCAAAAGACAGGCGTTAGCACAGATACGCAGTATTTT.

This clone occurred a few times. This chain connects TRBV18 to TRBJ2-2; 10 nucleotides line up with TRBD2. The V gene end was trimmed by 5 bases and the J gene end by 1 base; junction bases not matched to a gene: 7. CDR1 and CDR2 (germline): KGHSH, LQKENI. The length of the CDR3 is 17 residues. The CDR3 is CASSFRGTSENTGELFF. The CDR3 DNA is TGTGCCAGCTCATTTCGAGGGACTAGCGAGAACACCGGGGAGCTGTTTTTT.